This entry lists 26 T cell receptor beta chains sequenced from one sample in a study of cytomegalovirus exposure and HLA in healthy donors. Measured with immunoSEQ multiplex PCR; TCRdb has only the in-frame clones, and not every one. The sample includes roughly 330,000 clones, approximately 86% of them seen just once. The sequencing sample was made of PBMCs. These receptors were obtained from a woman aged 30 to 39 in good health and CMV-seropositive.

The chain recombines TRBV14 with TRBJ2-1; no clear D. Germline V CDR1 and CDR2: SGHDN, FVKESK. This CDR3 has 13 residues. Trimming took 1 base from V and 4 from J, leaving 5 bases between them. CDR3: CASSQARYNEQFF. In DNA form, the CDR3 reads TGTGCCAGCAGCCAAGCCAGGTACAATGAGCAGTTCTTC.

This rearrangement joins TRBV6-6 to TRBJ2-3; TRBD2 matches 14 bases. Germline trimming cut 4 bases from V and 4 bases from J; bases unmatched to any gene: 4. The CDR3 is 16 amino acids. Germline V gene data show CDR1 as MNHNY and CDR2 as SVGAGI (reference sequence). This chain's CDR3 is CASSLTSGRGADTQYF. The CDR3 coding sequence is TGTGCCAGCAGTTTGACTAGCGGGAGGGGGGCAGATACGCAGTATTTT.

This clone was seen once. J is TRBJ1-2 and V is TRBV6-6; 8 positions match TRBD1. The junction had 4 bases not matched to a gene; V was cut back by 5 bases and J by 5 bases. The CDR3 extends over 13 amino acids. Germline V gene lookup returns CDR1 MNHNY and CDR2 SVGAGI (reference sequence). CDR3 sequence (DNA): TGTGCCAGCAGTGGGACAGGAGATTATGGCTACACCTTC. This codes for CASSGTGDYGYTF.

The CDR3 DNA reads TGCAGCGTCCACGGCCTTCGAACGGGGGGGGCCTACGAGCAGTACTTC. Protein sequence: CSVHGLRTGGAYEQYF. The genes are TRBV29-1 and TRBJ2-7; 8 bases fit TRBD2. Germline values: CDR1 SQVTM, CDR2 ANQGSEA. The V segment lost 6 bases and the J segment 2 bases; nucleotides outside the gene matches: 15. There are 16 residues in the CDR3.

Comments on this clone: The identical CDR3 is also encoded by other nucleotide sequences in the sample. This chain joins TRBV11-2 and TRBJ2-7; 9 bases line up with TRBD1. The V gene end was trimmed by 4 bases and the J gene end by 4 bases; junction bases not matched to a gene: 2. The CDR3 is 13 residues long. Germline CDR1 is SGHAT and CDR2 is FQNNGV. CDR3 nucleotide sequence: TGTGCCAGCAGCTCGGGACAGGGTTACGAGCAGTACTTC. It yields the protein CASSSGQGYEQYF.

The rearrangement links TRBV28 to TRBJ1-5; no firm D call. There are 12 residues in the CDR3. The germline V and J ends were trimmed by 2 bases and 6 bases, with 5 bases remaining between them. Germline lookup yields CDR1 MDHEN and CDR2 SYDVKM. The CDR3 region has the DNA TGTGCCAGCAGTTTAGGGCTTCAGCCCCAGCATTTT. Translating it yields CASSLGLQPQHF.

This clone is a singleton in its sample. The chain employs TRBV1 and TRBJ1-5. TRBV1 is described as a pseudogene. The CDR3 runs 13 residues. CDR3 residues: CTSSQRFNQPQHF. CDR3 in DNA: TGCACCAGCAGCCAAAGATTCAATCAGCCCCAGCATTTT.

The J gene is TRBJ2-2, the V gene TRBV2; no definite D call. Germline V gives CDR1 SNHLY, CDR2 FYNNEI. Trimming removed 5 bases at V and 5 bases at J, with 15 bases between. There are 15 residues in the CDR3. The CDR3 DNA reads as TGTGCCAGCAGTAACGGTCAGCCTGGTACCGGGGAGCTGTTTTTT. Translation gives CASSNGQPGTGELFF. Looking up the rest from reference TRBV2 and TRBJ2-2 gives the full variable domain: EPEVTQTPSHQVTQMGQEVILRCVPISNHLYFYWYRQILGQKVEFLVSFYNNEISEKSEIFDDQFSVERPDGSNFTLKIRSTKLEDSAMYFCASSNGQPGTGELFFGEGSRLTVL.

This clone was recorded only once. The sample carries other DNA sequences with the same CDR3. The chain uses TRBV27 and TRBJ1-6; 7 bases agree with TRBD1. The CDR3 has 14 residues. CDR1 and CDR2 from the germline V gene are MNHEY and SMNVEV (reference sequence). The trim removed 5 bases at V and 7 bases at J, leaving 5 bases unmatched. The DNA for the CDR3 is TGTGCCAGCAGTACCGGGACAGTAAATTCACCCCTCCACTTT. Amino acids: CASSTGTVNSPLHF.

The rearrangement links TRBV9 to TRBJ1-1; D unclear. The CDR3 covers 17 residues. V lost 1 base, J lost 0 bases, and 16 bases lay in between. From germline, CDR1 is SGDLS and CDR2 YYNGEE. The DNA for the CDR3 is TGTGCCAGCAGCGTACTTCGGGGAGGCAAAGTGAACACTGAAGCTTTCTTT. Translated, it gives CASSVLRGGKVNTEAFF.

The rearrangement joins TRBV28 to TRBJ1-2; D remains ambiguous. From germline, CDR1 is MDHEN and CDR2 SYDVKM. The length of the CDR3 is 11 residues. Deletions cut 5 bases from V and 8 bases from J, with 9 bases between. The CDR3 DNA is TGTGCCAGCAGTCTTTTTTGGGGCTACACCTTC. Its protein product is CASSLFWGYTF.

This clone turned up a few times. The CDR3 region has the DNA TGTGCCAGCAGTCCGATCACAGGGGACAATCAGCCCCAGCATTTT. This gives the protein CASSPITGDNQPQHF. V is TRBV27 and J is TRBJ1-5; TRBD1 matches at 7 bases. V gave up 5 bases and J gave up 3 bases; unmatched junction bases: 7. CDR1 and CDR2 from the germline V gene are MNHEY and SMNVEV (reference sequence). The CDR3 has 15 amino acids.

The CDR3 coding sequence is TGTGCCAGCAGACCAACGGGACAGGGTGGCGAAAAACTGTTTTTT. Its translation is CASRPTGQGGEKLFF. The gene calls are TRBV28 and TRBJ1-4, with 9 bases that match TRBD1. The CDR3 is made up of 15 amino acids. Trimming took 6 bases from V and 8 from J; bases not matched to a gene: 10. CDR1 MDHEN and CDR2 SYDVKM come from the germline V gene.

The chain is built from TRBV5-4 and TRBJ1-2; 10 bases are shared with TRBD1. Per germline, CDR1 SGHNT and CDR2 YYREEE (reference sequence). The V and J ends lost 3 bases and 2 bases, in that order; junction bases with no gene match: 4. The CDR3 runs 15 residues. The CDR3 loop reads CASSWGDRGNYGYTF. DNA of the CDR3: TGTGCCAGCAGCTGGGGGGACAGGGGCAACTATGGCTACACCTTC. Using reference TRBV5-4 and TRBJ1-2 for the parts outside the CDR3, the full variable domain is ETGVTQSPTHLIKTRGQQVTLRCSSQSGHNTVSWYQQALGQGPQFIFQYYREEENGRGNFPPRFSGLQFPNYSSELNVNALELDDSALYLCASSWGDRGNYGYTFGSGTRLTVV.

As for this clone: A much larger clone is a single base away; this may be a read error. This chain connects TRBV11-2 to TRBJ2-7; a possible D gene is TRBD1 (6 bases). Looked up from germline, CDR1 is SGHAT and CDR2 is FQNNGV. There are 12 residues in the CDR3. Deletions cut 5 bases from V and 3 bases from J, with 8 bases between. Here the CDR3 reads CASSQDSYEQYF. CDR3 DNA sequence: TGTGCCAGCAGCCAGGACAGCTACGAGCAGTACTTC.

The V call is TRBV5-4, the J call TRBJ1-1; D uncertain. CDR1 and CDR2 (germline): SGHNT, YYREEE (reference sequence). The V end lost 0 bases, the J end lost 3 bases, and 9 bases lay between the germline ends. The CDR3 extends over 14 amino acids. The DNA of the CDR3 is TGTGCCAGCAGCTTGGGAGCGTCGGACACTGAAGCTTTCTTT. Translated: CASSLGASDTEAFF.

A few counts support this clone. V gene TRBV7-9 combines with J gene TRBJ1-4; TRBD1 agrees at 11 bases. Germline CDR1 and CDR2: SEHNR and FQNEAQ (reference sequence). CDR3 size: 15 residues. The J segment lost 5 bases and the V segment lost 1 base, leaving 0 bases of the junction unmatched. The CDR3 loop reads CASSLGDRGNEKLFF. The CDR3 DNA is TGTGCCAGCAGCTTAGGGGACAGGGGGAATGAAAAACTGTTTTTT.

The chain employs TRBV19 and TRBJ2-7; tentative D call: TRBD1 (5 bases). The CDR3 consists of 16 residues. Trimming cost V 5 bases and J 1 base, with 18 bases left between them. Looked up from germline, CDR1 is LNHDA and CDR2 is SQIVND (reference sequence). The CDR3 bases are TGTGCCAGTAGTGGTCAGGGCCTGGGTAATTCCTACGAGCAGTACTTC. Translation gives CASSGQGLGNSYEQYF.

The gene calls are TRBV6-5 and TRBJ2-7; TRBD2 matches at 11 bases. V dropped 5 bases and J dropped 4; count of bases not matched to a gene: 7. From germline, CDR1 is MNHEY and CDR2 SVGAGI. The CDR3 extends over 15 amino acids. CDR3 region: CASSNTLAGAYEQYF. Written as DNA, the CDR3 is TGTGCCAGCAGTAATACACTAGCGGGAGCGTACGAGCAGTACTTC.

This chain's CDR3 is CASSSTRGDEQYF. CDR3 DNA sequence: TGTGCCAGCAGCTCAACTAGGGGGGACGAGCAGTACTTC. This chain uses TRBV5-4 with TRBJ2-7, with D tentatively TRBD1 or TRBD2 (6 bases each). With 3 bases removed from V and 5 bases from J, the gap between germline ends came to 12 bases. Germline-derived CDR1 and CDR2 are SGHNT and YYREEE (reference sequence). CDR3 length: 13 residues.

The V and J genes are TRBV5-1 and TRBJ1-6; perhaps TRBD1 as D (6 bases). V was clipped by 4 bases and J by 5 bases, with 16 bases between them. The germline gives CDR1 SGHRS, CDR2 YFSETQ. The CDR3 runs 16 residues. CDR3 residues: CASSRDKPSNNSPLHF. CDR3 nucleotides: TGCGCCAGCAGCCGGGACAAACCTTCGAATAATTCACCCCTCCACTTT.

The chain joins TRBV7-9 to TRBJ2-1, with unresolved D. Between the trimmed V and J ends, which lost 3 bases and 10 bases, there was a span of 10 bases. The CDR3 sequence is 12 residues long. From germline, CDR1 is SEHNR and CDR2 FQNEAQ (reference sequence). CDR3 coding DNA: TGTGCCAGCAGCTTCGTAATGCGGGAGCAGTTCTTC. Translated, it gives CASSFVMREQFF.

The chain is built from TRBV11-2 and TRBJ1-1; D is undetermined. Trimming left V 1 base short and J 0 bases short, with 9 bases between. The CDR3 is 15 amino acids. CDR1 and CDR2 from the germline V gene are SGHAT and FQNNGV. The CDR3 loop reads CASSLAGVMNTEAFF. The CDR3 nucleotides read TGTGCCAGCAGCTTAGCAGGTGTGATGAACACTGAAGCTTTCTTT.

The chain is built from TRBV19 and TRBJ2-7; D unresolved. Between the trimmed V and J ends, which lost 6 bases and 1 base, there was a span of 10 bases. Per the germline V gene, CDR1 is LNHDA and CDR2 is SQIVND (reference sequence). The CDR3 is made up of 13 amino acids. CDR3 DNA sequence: TGTGCCAGTAGCCTCACCACTTCCTACGAGCAGTACTTC. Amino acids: CASSLTTSYEQYF.

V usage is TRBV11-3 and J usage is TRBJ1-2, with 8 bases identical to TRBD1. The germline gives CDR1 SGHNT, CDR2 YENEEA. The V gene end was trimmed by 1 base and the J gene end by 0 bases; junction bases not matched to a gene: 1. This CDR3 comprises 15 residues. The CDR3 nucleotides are TGTGCCAGCAGCTTAGGGGACAGGCCTAACTATGGCTACACCTTC. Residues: CASSLGDRPNYGYTF.

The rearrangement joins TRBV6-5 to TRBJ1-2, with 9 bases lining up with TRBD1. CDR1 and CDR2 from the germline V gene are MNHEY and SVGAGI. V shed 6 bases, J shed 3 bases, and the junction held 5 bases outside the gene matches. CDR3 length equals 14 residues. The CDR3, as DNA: TGTGCCAGCAGCCTCCGGGACAGGGACTATGGCTACACCTTC. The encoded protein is CASSLRDRDYGYTF.